This T cell receptor beta chain stems from a study of blood T cells in healthy people across ages. Overall study findings and caveats: No one knew whether donors had CMV, which possibly confounded expanded clonotype changes. TCR beta diversity was tightly associated with the proportion of naive T cells. Roughly linear declines in TCR beta diversity per million T cells occurred with age. Researchers deemed the diversity estimates from one million T cells underestimates.

A second about 6 to 12 cycle PCR used barcoded and J-beta primers. TCRdb re-analysed the 5' RACE reads in MiXCR, keeping a single row per CDR3 protein. Of around 1,800,000 distinct CDR3 sequences listed, about two fifths are singletons. With regard to this clonotype: Its antigen is unidentified.

CDR1 and CDR2 from the germline V gene are MGHDK and SYGVNS. The CDR3 covers 15 residues. V lost 2 bases and J 4 bases, leaving 14 bases between the germline ends. The TCR originated in a human donor in good health. The specimen was blood. This chain uses TRBV25-1 with TRBJ1-2, with D tentatively TRBD1 (6 bases). The CDR3 sequence is CASSENGRGGYGYTF. CDR3 in DNA: TGTGCCAGCAGTGAAAATGGCAGGGGCGGCTATGGCTACACCTTC.